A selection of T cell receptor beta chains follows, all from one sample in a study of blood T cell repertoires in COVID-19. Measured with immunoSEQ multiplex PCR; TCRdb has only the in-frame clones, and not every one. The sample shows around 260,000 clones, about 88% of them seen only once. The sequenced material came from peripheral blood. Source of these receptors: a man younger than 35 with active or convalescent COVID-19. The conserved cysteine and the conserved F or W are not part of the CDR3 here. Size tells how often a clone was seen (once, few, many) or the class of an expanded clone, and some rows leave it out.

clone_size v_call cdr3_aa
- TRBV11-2 ASSFAGEAYSEQF
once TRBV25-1 ASSGYPVTGVLETQY
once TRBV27 ASKSPRGGPNEQF
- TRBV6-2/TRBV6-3 ASSYFRGETQY
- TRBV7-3 ASSSAASGINEQF
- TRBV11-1 ASSLTGIQETQY
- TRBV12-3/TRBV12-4 ASSPILGGELF
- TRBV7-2 ASSLGQVERDTQY
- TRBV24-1 ATSDGGQGEGNTIY
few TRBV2 ASRRGRGHQPQH
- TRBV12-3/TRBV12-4 ASTPAGGTEAF
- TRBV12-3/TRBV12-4 ASSLAGGNEQF
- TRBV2 ASRQGFLVVANEKLF